The text below deals with one TCR beta chain. These data come from a study of blood T cell repertoires in COVID-19. Study background: Collection of acute and convalescent COVID-19 samples took place in the United States, Italy and Spain.

In the source study's methods: Amplification of reference gene primers provided the estimated nucleated cell counts. Libraries were prepared by immunoSEQ multiplex PCR; TCRdb keeps only in-frame clonotypes and omits some of them. V and J calls and clone size come straight from that table; D and trimming were deduced from the DNA. The table records a few hundred thousand clones, 88% of them present only once. Germline CDR1 MNHNY, CDR2 SVGAGI (reference sequence). The CDR3 is 14 amino acids. Trimming cost V 6 bases and J 2 bases; bases outside gene matches: 2. Seattle-derived patients entered the study during active infection and were followed longitudinally.

The rearrangement links TRBV6-6 to TRBJ1-3; 9 bases align to TRBD1. The receptor was derived from a woman in her seventies with COVID-19, enrolled during active disease. The specimen sequenced was peripheral blood. CDR3 protein: CASRDRGAGNTIYF. The CDR3 nucleotides read TGTGCCAGCAGGGACAGGGGAGCTGGAAACACCATATATTTT.